Sequencing of this T cell receptor beta chain was carried out in a study of cytomegalovirus exposure and HLA in healthy donors. Study-level information: Earlier results showed 90 million to 130 million unique TCR beta sequences derived from approximately 170 million T cells. Of the donors genotyped, 398 in all, 80% to 85% fell in the Caucasian-associated ancestry cluster.

Both 60 Vbeta primers and 13 Jbeta primers went into the PCR. Profiling relied on immunoSEQ multiplex PCR, and the TCRdb table lists in-frame clones only, not all of them. The data contain around 180,000 clones, about three quarters of them seen just once; the ten biggest clones take up about 1.6%. The CDR3 extends over 18 amino acids. V lost 4 bases, J lost 4 bases, and 26 bases lay in between. CDR1 MNHEY and CDR2 SMNVEV come from the germline V gene (reference sequence). This clonotype originated in a girl aged 5 to 17 in good health and CMV-seronegative. The material sequenced was PBMCs. This chain uses TRBV27 with TRBJ2-7, with D maybe TRBD2 (5 bases). The CDR3 is CASSSVMTRDRAPYEQYF. In DNA form, the CDR3 reads TGTGCCAGCAGTTCCGTAATGACTCGGGATCGTGCCCCGTACGAGCAGTACTTC.